The 8 T cell receptor beta chains listed next were all sequenced from one sample in a study of T-cell reconstitution after alpha-beta-depleted transplantation in children. Using unique molecular identifiers, the investigators prepared the TCRbeta library. TCRdb re-analysed the PCR reads in MiXCR, keeping a single row per CDR3 protein. The sample consists of about 460,000 distinct CDR3 sequences, under 15% of them appearing once. This material consisted of PBMCs from the stem cell graft donor, taken from the stem cell graft. Every receptor here comes from a human donor who donated a stem cell graft to a child with combined immunodeficiency.

This clonotype appeared once. The V gene is TRBV14, the J gene TRBJ2-1; 7 nucleotides agree with TRBD2. The germline gives CDR1 SGHDN, CDR2 FVKESK. This CDR3 comprises 15 residues. V lost 1 base and J lost 7; bases outside the gene matches: 7. The CDR3 reads CASSQVRGVGNEQFF. The CDR3 DNA follows: TGTGCCAGCAGCCAAGTACGGGGGGTGGGAAATGAGCAGTTCTTC. Full variable domain (missing parts from reference TRBV14 and TRBJ2-1): EAGVTQFPSHSVIEKGQTVTLRCDPISGHDNLYWYRRVMGKEIKFLLHFVKESKQDESGMPNNRFLAERTGGTYSTLKVQPAELEDSGVYFCASSQVRGVGNEQFFGPGTRLTVL.

The V and J genes are TRBV7-2 and TRBJ1-1, with D perhaps TRBD1 (6 bases). The CDR3 has 14 amino acids. Trimming cost V 6 bases and J 7 bases, with 18 bases left between them. Germline assignment: CDR1 SGHTA and CDR2 FQGNSA. CDR3 DNA sequence: TGTGCCAGCAGTCACGGGGAAGGGGGGTATGAAGCTTTCTTT. Amino acid sequence: CASSHGEGGYEAFF.

The chain links TRBV12-3 or TRBV12-4 to TRBJ1-5; no reliable D call. Trimming left V 6 bases short and J 3 bases short, with 24 bases between. The CDR3 length is 18 residues. CDR3 amino acids: CASSRTNHRVLLNQPQHF. The CDR3 bases are TGTGCCAGCAGCCGGACTAATCACCGGGTCCTACTCAATCAGCCCCAGCATTTT.

Only a few counts were recorded for this clonotype. The chain has TRBV11-3 and TRBJ2-3; 7 bases align to TRBD2. The CDR3 is made up of 13 amino acids. V was clipped by 1 base and J by 10 bases; unmatched bases: 5. Germline V gene sequence: CDR1 SGHNT, CDR2 YENEEA. This chain's CDR3 is CASSLVEGGAQYF. Written as DNA, the CDR3 is TGTGCCAGCAGCTTAGTCGAGGGAGGGGCGCAGTATTTT.

The chain is built from TRBV12-3 or TRBV12-4 and TRBJ1-1, with D unclear. Trimming cost V 2 bases and J 0 bases, with 7 bases left between them. This CDR3 is built from 14 residues. CDR3 region: CASSLYSMNTEAFF. The DNA for the CDR3 is TGTGCCAGCAGTTTATATTCCATGAACACTGAAGCTTTCTTT.

This clonotype occurred a few times. The chain joins TRBV28 to TRBJ1-2; perhaps TRBD1 as D (5 bases). This CDR3 contains 13 residues. Trimming left V 4 bases short and J 4 bases short, with 10 bases between. Germline V gene lookup returns CDR1 MDHEN and CDR2 SYDVKM. The CDR3 here is CASSSGRAYGYTF. CDR3 DNA: TGTGCCAGCAGTTCGGGCAGGGCCTATGGCTACACCTTC.

This clonotype has just a few counts. This chain links TRBV7-9 with TRBJ2-2, with no clear D. This CDR3 has 14 amino acids. Looked up from germline, CDR1 is SEHNR and CDR2 is FQNEAQ (reference sequence). Trimming removed 5 bases from V and 1 base from J, with 8 bases in between. CDR3 coding DNA: TGTGCCAGCAGCGCCTACGGGAACACCGGGGAGCTGTTTTTT. It is translated as CASSAYGNTGELFF.

Points on this clonotype: At one end the junction does not follow the germline gene, possibly because of a read error. V usage is TRBV9 and J usage is TRBJ2-7; the match to TRBD2 covers 13 bases. The CDR3 totals 15 residues. In germline, CDR1 is SGDLS, CDR2 YYNGEE. For the CDR3, the DNA is TGTGCCAGCAGCGCCACCGGGACTAGCGGGACCATACCAGTCTTC. As protein: CASSATGTSGTIPVF.